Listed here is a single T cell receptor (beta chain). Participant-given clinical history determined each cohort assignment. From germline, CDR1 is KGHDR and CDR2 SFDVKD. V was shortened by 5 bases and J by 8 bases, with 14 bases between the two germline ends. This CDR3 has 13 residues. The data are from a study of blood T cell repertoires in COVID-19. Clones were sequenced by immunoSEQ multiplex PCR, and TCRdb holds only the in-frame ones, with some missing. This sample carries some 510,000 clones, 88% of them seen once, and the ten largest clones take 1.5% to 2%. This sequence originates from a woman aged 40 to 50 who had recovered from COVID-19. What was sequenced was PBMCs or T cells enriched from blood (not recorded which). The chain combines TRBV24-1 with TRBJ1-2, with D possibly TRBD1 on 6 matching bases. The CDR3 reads CATSGGGLEGYTF. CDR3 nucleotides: TGTGCCACCAGTGGGGGGGGCCTAGAAGGCTACACCTTC.